The T cell receptor (beta chain) described here comes from a study of T cells in narcolepsy. The sample holds one count of this clone. Here immunoSEQ multiplex PCR was the method, and the copy in TCRdb shows in-frame clones only, minus some. The table includes tens of thousands of clones, around four fifths detected once. V lost 5 bases to trimming and J lost 0 bases, with 8 bases between them. Germline lookup yields CDR1 SGDLS and CDR2 YYNGEE. The CDR3 is 14 amino acids. The gene calls are TRBV9 and TRBJ2-2, with D hard to call. This sequence was found in a human donor with narcolepsy. The sample was CD45RA- memory CD4+ T cells from PBMCs. The DNA for the CDR3 is TGTGCCAGCAGACTTACTTCGAACACCGGGGAGCTGTTTTTT. It encodes CASRLTSNTGELFF.